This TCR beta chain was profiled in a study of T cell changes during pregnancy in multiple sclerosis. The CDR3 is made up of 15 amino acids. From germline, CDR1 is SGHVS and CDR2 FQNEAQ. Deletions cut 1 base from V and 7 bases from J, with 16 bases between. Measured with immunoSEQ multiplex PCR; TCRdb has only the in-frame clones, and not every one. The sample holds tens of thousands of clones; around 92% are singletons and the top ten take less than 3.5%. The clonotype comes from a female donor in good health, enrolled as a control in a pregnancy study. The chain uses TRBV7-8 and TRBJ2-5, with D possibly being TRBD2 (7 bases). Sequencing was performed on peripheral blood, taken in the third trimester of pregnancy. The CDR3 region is CASSLVGGGDVTQYF. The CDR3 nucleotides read TGTGCCAGCAGCTTAGTCGGCGGGGGCGACGTGACCCAGTACTTC.